Below are 27 T cell receptor beta chains sequenced from a single sample in a study of regulatory T cells in long-lasting Graves disease. To make TCR beta libraries, researchers used iRepertoire HTBI primers and Arm-PCR of CDR3 regions. From the multiplex PCR reads, TCRdb called clonotypes with MiXCR, one entry per CDR3 protein. The repertoire has approximately 250,000 distinct CDR3 sequences, around 17% of them found once; the top ten carry approximately 20%. The time point here: newly diagnosed GD, antithyroid drugs for less than 3 months. PBMCs were the source of the RNA used for TCR sequencing. The specimen comprised peripheral blood mononuclear cells (PBMCs), sampled at new diagnosis, from a patient treated with antithyroid drugs. These receptors were taken from a female donor with Graves disease.

This clonotype was detected many times. The chain joins TRBV19 to TRBJ1-1, with a weak D call TRBD1 (6 bases). This CDR3 contains 13 residues. V was trimmed by 3 bases and J by 6 bases, leaving 11 bases between them. Germline-derived CDR1 and CDR2 are LNHDA and SQIVND (reference sequence). The CDR3 bases are TGTGCCAGTAGTATTAACGGGGGCCCTGAAGCTTTCTTT. Its protein product is CASSINGGPEAFF.

This clonotype showed up many times. The chain links TRBV20-1 to TRBJ2-1, with TRBD2 matching 12 bases. Unmatched junction bases numbered 7, after V lost 3 bases and J lost 7 bases. Germline V gene data show CDR1 as DFQATT and CDR2 as SNEGSKA (reference sequence). The CDR3 extends over 15 amino acids. This CDR3 reads CSARQLAGGFNEQFF. The CDR3 bases are TGCAGTGCTAGGCAGCTAGCGGGAGGGTTTAATGAGCAGTTCTTC.

At least ten counts were recorded for this clonotype. The rearrangement joins TRBV2 to TRBJ2-5, with D perhaps matching TRBD2 (6 bases). Germline V lookup: CDR1 SNHLY, CDR2 FYNNEI. V shed 9 bases and J shed 5 bases, with 16 bases lying between them. The CDR3 spans 13 residues. In DNA form, the CDR3 reads TGTGCCAGTTGGGACTCCTTCGGGGAGACCCAGTACTTC. As protein: CASWDSFGETQYF. The full variable domain, with the rest looked up from reference TRBV2 and TRBJ2-5, is EPEVTQTPSHQVTQMGQEVILRCVPISNHLYFYWYRQILGQKVEFLVSFYNNEISEKSEIFDDQFSVERPDGSNFTLKIRSTKLEDSAMYFCASWDSFGETQYFGPGTRLLVL.

The chain employs TRBV11-2 and TRBJ2-1; TRBD2 aligns across 8 bases. Germline loops: CDR1 SGHAT, CDR2 FQNNGV. The CDR3 totals 15 residues. The junction had 10 bases not matched to a gene; V was cut back by 6 bases and J by 6 bases. The DNA for the CDR3 is TGTGCCAGCAGTCTGAGCGGGAGAGTACCCAATGAGCAGTTCTTC. This encodes CASSLSGRVPNEQFF.

This clonotype came up many times. V is TRBV7-2 and J is TRBJ1-2, with unresolved D. Germline CDR1 reads SGHTA; CDR2 reads FQGNSA. Trimming left V 4 bases short and J 0 bases short, with 21 bases between. This CDR3 has 18 amino acids. CDR3 sequence (DNA): TGTGCCAGCAGCTCCGCCCGGGATCCAGCCCGTTCTAACTATGGCTACACCTTC. It translates to CASSSARDPARSNYGYTF.

J is TRBJ2-1 and V is TRBV29-1; D is possibly TRBD1 or TRBD2 (5 bases each). Trimming cost V 4 bases and J 8 bases, with 15 bases left between them. CDR1 and CDR2 (germline): SQVTM, ANQGSEA. The CDR3 runs 13 residues. The CDR3 nucleotides read TGCAGCGTTGCTCCGGGACGGCGCGATGAGCAGTTCTTC. This codes for CSVAPGRRDEQFF.

The sample holds many counts of this clonotype. The gene calls are TRBV28 and TRBJ2-2, with D possibly being TRBD2 (5 bases). This CDR3 contains 13 residues. Germline CDR1 MDHEN, CDR2 SYDVKM. V was cut by 5 bases and J by 5 bases, with 9 bases left in between. For the CDR3, the DNA is TGTGCCAGCAGTATCTGGAGGACCGGGGAGCTGTTTTTT. Its protein product is CASSIWRTGELFF.

In its sample, this clonotype was seen many times. The chain combines TRBV9 with TRBJ2-7, with D perhaps assigned TRBD1 or TRBD2 (5 bases each). V was shortened by 4 bases and J by 0 bases, with 11 bases between the two germline ends. The CDR3 has 14 residues. Looked up from germline, CDR1 is SGDLS and CDR2 is YYNGEE. CDR3 bases: TGTGCCAGCAGCCGGGGCAGCTTCTCCTACGAGCAGTACTTC. This codes for CASSRGSFSYEQYF.

The chain uses TRBV6-2 or TRBV6-3 and TRBJ1-1, with D perhaps matching TRBD1 (6 bases). The CDR3 loop spans 14 amino acids. V gave up 8 bases and J gave up 0 bases, with 13 bases separating them. Germline values: CDR1 MNHEY, CDR2 SVGEGT. The CDR3 spells CASLRGALNTEAFF. The CDR3 bases are TGTGCCAGCTTAAGGGGGGCCCTGAACACTGAAGCTTTCTTT.

This clonotype has ten or more counts. The V and J genes are TRBV12-3 or TRBV12-4 and TRBJ2-6; D is unclear. The CDR3 extends over 15 amino acids. Trimming took 3 bases from V and 2 from J, leaving 8 bases between them. CDR3 in DNA: TGTGCCAGCAGTTTGCGACGAACTGGGGCCAACGTCCTGACTTTC. It yields the protein CASSLRRTGANVLTF.

This clonotype was detected only a few times. The V gene is TRBV12-3 or TRBV12-4, the J gene TRBJ2-1; unclear D gene. V was clipped by 2 bases and J by 15 bases, with 11 bases between them. CDR3 length equals 11 residues. The CDR3 coding sequence is TGTGCCAGCAGTTTATCCGGGCCAAGGTTCTTC. Protein: CASSLSGPRFF.

This clonotype was seen many times. The CDR3 DNA reads TGTGCCAGCAGTTTTGCTAGCGGGAGTTCCCACGAGCAGTACTTC. Amino acid sequence: CASSFASGSSHEQYF. This rearrangement joins TRBV28 to TRBJ2-7, with 10 nucleotides matching TRBD2. Germline V lookup: CDR1 MDHEN, CDR2 SYDVKM. V shed 3 bases, J shed 5 bases, and the junction held 7 bases outside the gene matches. The CDR3 totals 15 residues.

This clonotype was detected a few times. V and J are TRBV6-1 and TRBJ1-4; 8 nucleotides agree with TRBD1. The CDR3 contains 14 residues. The germline V gene encodes CDR1 MNHNS and CDR2 SASEGT. After removal of 6 bases from V and 6 bases from J, the junction contained 6 bases not matched to a gene. The CDR3 loop is CASRDPGQDEKLFF. The CDR3 nucleotides are TGTGCCAGCAGGGATCCGGGACAGGATGAAAAACTGTTTTTT.

This clonotype was seen repeatedly, ten times or more. The chain is built from TRBV19 and TRBJ1-1; 7 bases map to TRBD1. This CDR3 is built from 17 residues. Germline assignment: CDR1 LNHDA and CDR2 SQIVND (reference sequence). Germline trimming cut 5 bases from V and 5 bases from J; bases unmatched to any gene: 17. The CDR3 DNA sequence: TGTGCCAGTAGTCCCCAACAGGGGCGACTTTTGTGGACTGAAGCTTTCTTT. Its protein product is CASSPQQGRLLWTEAFF. The full variable domain, its missing parts supplied by reference TRBV19 and TRBJ1-1, is DGGITQSPKYLFRKEGQNVTLSCEQNLNHDAMYWYRQDPGQGLRLIYYSQIVNDFQKGDIAEGYSVSREKKESFPLTVTSAQKNPTAFYLCASSPQQGRLLWTEAFFGQGTRLTVV.

This clonotype was counted at least ten times. The chain recombines TRBV7-9 with TRBJ2-1, with D possibly being TRBD2 (5 bases). The germline V gene encodes CDR1 SEHNR and CDR2 FQNEAQ (reference sequence). This CDR3 is 15 amino acids long. V lost 1 base, J lost 5 bases, and 12 bases lay in between. CDR3 nucleotide sequence: TGTGCCAGCAGCTTAGTTTCTAGCCAGAACAATGAGCAGTTCTTC. Residues: CASSLVSSQNNEQFF.

This clonotype was seen repeatedly, ten times or more. The J gene is TRBJ1-5, the V gene TRBV20-1; 7 positions match TRBD1. The V gene end was trimmed by 7 bases and the J gene end by 9 bases; junction bases not matched to a gene: 15. CDR1 is DFQATT, CDR2 SNEGSKA, per germline (reference sequence). The CDR3 runs 14 residues. This chain's CDR3 is CSVGRREGAGPQHF. The CDR3 DNA reads as TGCAGTGTTGGTAGGCGTGAGGGGGCCGGGCCCCAGCATTTT.

The V gene is TRBV6-1, the J gene TRBJ2-1; possible D gene TRBD2, 5 bases. Germline CDR1 and CDR2: MNHNS and SASEGT. The CDR3 consists of 15 residues. Trimming removed 5 bases at V and 6 bases at J, with 17 bases between. The CDR3, as DNA: TGTGCCAGCAGTACCCGGCCAGCGGAGTTCAATGAGCAGTTCTTC. It translates to CASSTRPAEFNEQFF.

This clonotype was recorded at least ten times. CDR3 amino acids: CSVEVRGSYNEQFF. CDR3 nucleotide sequence: TGCAGCGTTGAAGTGCGGGGGTCGTACAATGAGCAGTTCTTC. The rearrangement joins TRBV29-1 to TRBJ2-1; 7 nucleotides agree with TRBD2. CDR1 and CDR2 (germline): SQVTM, ANQGSEA. Losses at the gene ends were 1 base for V and 4 bases for J; bases not matched to a gene: 4. The CDR3 runs to 14 residues.

This clonotype was counted many times. The chain couples TRBV27 to TRBJ2-7; D unclear. CDR1 and CDR2 (germline): MNHEY, SMNVEV (reference sequence). This CDR3 contains 14 residues. V lost 7 bases to trimming and J lost 4 bases, with 17 bases between them. In DNA, the CDR3 is TGTGCCAGCAAACTCCTGAACAGTGAGTACGAGCAGTACTTC. It codes for CASKLLNSEYEQYF.

CDR3 sequence reads: CASSLAGTGGTSGYTF. CDR3 coding DNA: TGTGCCAGCAGCTTGGCCGGGACAGGGGGAACGAGCGGCTACACCTTC. The genes are TRBV5-8 and TRBJ1-2; 11 nucleotides match TRBD1. Trimming took 0 bases from V and 8 from J; bases not matched to a gene: 9. The germline V gene encodes CDR1 SGHTS and CDR2 YDEGEE. The CDR3 runs 16 residues.

There are many counts of this clonotype. The chain joins TRBV3-1 to TRBJ2-1; 7 positions match TRBD1. V was clipped by 4 bases and J by 6 bases; unmatched bases: 3. The germline V gene encodes CDR1 LGHDT and CDR2 YNNKEL (reference sequence). This CDR3 contains 13 residues. The CDR3 is CASSLGTVNEQFF. CDR3 coding DNA: TGTGCCAGCAGCCTAGGGACAGTCAATGAGCAGTTCTTC.

The table lists this clonotype with a few counts. CDR3 nucleotide sequence: TGCAGTGCTAGAGAGGGGGCTGACGATCAGCCCCAGCATTTT. Translation: CSAREGADDQPQHF. The rearrangement uses TRBV20-1 and TRBJ1-5; tentatively, D is TRBD1 (6 bases). The V end lost 0 bases, the J end lost 5 bases, and 11 bases lay between the germline ends. The CDR3 spans 14 residues. Germline V gene sequence: CDR1 DFQATT, CDR2 SNEGSKA (reference sequence).

This clonotype came up many times. The V gene is TRBV30, the J gene TRBJ1-2; 10 bases align to TRBD1. V lost 2 bases, J lost 7 bases, and 4 bases stayed unmatched. This CDR3 spans 13 amino acids. Germline V CDR1 and CDR2: GTSNPN, SVGIG (reference sequence). The CDR3 coding sequence is TGTGCCTGGAGTAGACAGGGGGCGAGTGGCTACACCTTC. Residues: CAWSRQGASGYTF.

This clonotype was counted at least ten times. J is TRBJ1-2 and V is TRBV20-1; the D is unclear. The V end lost 0 bases, the J end lost 2 bases, and 10 bases lay between the germline ends. This CDR3 is built from 14 residues. Looked up from germline, CDR1 is DFQATT and CDR2 is SNEGSKA (reference sequence). CDR3 protein: CSARDLGGNYGYTF. CDR3 DNA: TGCAGTGCTAGAGATCTTGGAGGGAACTATGGCTACACCTTC.

The chain couples TRBV12-3 or TRBV12-4 to TRBJ2-4; 7 bases line up with TRBD1. V gave up 3 bases and J gave up 9 bases; unmatched junction bases: 8. There are 14 residues in the CDR3. CDR3: CASSLATGAGIQYF. DNA for the CDR3: TGTGCCAGCAGTTTGGCCACAGGGGCCGGCATTCAGTACTTC.

There are many counts of this clonotype. This rearrangement joins TRBV11-2 to TRBJ2-7; 9 bases match TRBD2. With V trimmed by 1 base and J by 2 bases, 12 bases remained unmatched. Germline V gene lookup returns CDR1 SGHAT and CDR2 FQNNGV. This CDR3 has 18 amino acids. The CDR3 spells CASSLAFGGSGSPYEQYF. DNA for the CDR3: TGTGCCAGCAGCTTAGCTTTCGGTGGTAGCGGGAGCCCCTACGAGCAGTACTTC.

The gene calls are TRBV11-3 and TRBJ1-6; no clear D gene. The germline CDR1 and CDR2 sequences are SGHNT and YENEEA. V shed 7 bases and J shed 5 bases, with 9 bases lying between them. The CDR3 consists of 13 residues. For the CDR3, the DNA is TGTGCCAGCAAGGAGGATCATAATTCACCCCTCCACTTT. It translates to CASKEDHNSPLHF.